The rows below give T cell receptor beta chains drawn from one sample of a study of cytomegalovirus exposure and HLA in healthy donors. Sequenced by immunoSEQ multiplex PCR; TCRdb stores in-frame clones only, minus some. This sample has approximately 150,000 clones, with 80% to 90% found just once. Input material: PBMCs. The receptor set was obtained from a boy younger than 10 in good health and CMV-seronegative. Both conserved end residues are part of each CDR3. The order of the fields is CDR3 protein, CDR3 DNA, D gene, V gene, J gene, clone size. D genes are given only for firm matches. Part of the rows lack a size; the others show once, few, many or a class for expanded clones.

CASSEAQGGANEKLFF,TGTGCCAGCAGTGAAGCGCAGGGAGGGGCAAATGAAAAACTGTTTTTT,NA,TRBV6-1,TRBJ1-4,NA
CASSPGGGGATNEQFF,TGCGCCAGCAGCCCGGGGGGCGGGGGGGCCACGAATGAGCAGTTCTTC,TRBD2,TRBV5-1,TRBJ2-1,NA
CAISDQKYEQYF,TGTGCCATCAGTGACCAGAAATACGAGCAGTACTTC,NA,TRBV10-3,TRBJ2-7,NA
CASSILAGASNEQFF,TGTGCCAGCAGTATACTAGCGGGAGCCTCCAATGAGCAGTTCTTC,TRBD2,TRBV28,TRBJ2-1,NA
CASSIAGAYGYTF,TGTGCCAGTAGTATAGCAGGCGCTTATGGCTACACCTTC,NA,TRBV19,TRBJ1-2,NA
CASSSRTGPYEQYF,TGTGCCAGCAGCTCGCGGACAGGTCCCTACGAGCAGTACTTC,TRBD1,TRBV7-2,TRBJ2-7,NA
CASSPRLAGGTDTQYF,TGTGCCAGCAGCCCAAGACTAGCCGGGGGGACAGATACGCAGTATTTT,TRBD2,TRBV7-3,TRBJ2-3,NA
CASSVALQATEQFF,TGTGCCAGCAGCGTAGCATTGCAGGCTACTGAGCAGTTCTTC,NA,TRBV9,TRBJ2-1,few
CASSLLRLENYNEQFF,TGTGCCAGCAGCTTACTCCGACTAGAGAACTACAATGAGCAGTTCTTC,NA,TRBV7-9,TRBJ2-1,NA
CASSSLSHSLNTEAFF,TGTGCCAGCTCATCCCTTTCCCACAGCCTAAACACTGAAGCTTTCTTT,NA,TRBV18,TRBJ1-1,NA
CASSDSAGAGSPLHF,TGTGCCAGCAGTGACTCGGCGGGCGCGGGGTCACCCCTCCACTTT,NA,TRBV6-4,TRBJ1-6,once
CASSKTGVDTEAFF,TGTGCCAGTAGTAAAACAGGTGTTGACACTGAAGCTTTCTTT,NA,TRBV19,TRBJ1-1,NA
CASSSGLAGAVQFF,TGCGCCAGCAGCTCCGGACTAGCGGGGGCGGTGCAGTTCTTC,TRBD2,TRBV5-1,TRBJ2-1,NA
CASSSPGLAGKYEQYF,TGTGCCAGCAGTTCCCCGGGACTAGCGGGAAAATACGAGCAGTACTTC,TRBD2,TRBV6-5,TRBJ2-7,once
CASSIMRGSYNEQFF,TGTGCCAGTAGTATCATGCGGGGATCCTACAATGAGCAGTTCTTC,NA,TRBV19,TRBJ2-1,NA